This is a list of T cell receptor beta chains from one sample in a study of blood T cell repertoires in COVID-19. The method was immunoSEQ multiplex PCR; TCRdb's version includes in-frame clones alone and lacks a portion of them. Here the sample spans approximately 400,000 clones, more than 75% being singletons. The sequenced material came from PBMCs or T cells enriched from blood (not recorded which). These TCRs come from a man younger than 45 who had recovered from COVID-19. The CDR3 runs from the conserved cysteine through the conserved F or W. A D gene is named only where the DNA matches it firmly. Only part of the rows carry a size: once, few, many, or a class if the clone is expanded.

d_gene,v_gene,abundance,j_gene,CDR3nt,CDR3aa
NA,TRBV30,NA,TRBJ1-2,TGTGCCTGGAGTCACTTCCCCGAGGATCAAAACACCTTC,CAWSHFPEDQNTF
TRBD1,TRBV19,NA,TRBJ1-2,TGTGCCAGTACCAAACTGACAGGGACTAACTATGGCTACACCTTC,CASTKLTGTNYGYTF
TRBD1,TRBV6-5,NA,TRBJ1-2,TGTGCCAGCAGGGGGACAGTTCCTGGCTACACCTTC,CASRGTVPGYTF
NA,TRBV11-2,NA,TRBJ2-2,TGTGCCAGCAGCTACAGACCCAAGGACACCGGGGAGCTGTTTTTT,CASSYRPKDTGELFF
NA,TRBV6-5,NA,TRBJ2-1,TGTGCCTCGGGGGATTCGAGCAATGAGCAGTTCTTC,CASGDSSNEQFF
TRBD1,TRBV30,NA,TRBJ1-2,TGTGCCTGGACCCCCCGAGGGGGCGGCTACACCTTC,CAWTPRGGGYTF
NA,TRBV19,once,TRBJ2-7,TGTGCCAGTAGTAGGGCCCGAGGGGGAGTCTACGAGCAGTACTTC,CASSRARGGVYEQYF
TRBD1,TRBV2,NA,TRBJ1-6,TGTGCCAGCAGTCCGGACAGGATTGGGGAGTCCCTCCACTTT,CASSPDRIGESLHF
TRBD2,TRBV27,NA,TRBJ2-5,TGTGCCAGCAGATCCCCCGGGAGGGAGAGACCCCAGTACTTC,CASRSPGRERPQYF
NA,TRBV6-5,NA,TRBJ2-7,TGTGCCAGCAGTCCCTCCCCCTACGAGCAGTACTTC,CASSPSPYEQYF
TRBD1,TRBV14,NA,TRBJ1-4,TGTGCCAGCAGCCGGGACAGGGCCGGAAAACTGTTTTTT,CASSRDRAGKLFF
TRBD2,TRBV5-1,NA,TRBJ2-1,TGCGCCAGCAGCTTGCCCCTCCTAGCGGGGGCGACCTACAATGAGCAGTTCTTC,CASSLPLLAGATYNEQFF
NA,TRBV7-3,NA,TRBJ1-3,TGTGCCAGCAGCTCAGGGATTCCCTCTGGAAACACCATATATTTT,CASSSGIPSGNTIYF
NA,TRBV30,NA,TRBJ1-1,TGTGCCTGGAGTGTACCAGGTACGGTGACTTTCTTT,CAWSVPGTVTFF
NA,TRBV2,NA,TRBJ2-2,TGTGCCAGCAGAGTGACTATGCCCACCGGGGAGCTGTTTTTT,CASRVTMPTGELFF
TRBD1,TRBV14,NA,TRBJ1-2,TGTGCCAGCAGCCAAGCAGGGGGCGCCTCCTATGGCTACACCTTC,CASSQAGGASYGYTF
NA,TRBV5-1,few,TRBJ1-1,TGCGCCAGCAGGGGGGCAGCAGGGTTCGACACTGAAGCTTTCTTT,CASRGAAGFDTEAFF
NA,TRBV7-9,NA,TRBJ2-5,TGTGCCAGCAGCTCTAGGGAGACCCAGTACTTC,CASSSRETQYF
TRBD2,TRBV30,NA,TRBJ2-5,TGTGCCTGGAGTGCCGGACTAGCGGGGGGGCAAGAGACCCAGTACTTC,CAWSAGLAGGQETQYF
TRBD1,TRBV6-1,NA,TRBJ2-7,TGTGCCAGCAGTGACCGGGACAGGTCAACCTACGAGCAGTACTTC,CASSDRDRSTYEQYF
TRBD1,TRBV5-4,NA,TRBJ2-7,TGTGCCAGCAGCCCTCCGGGACAGGGGACATACGAGCAGTACTTC,CASSPPGQGTYEQYF
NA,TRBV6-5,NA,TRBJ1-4,TGTGCCAGCAGCTACCCCGAGGTGGGTGAAAAACTGTTTTTT,CASSYPEVGEKLFF
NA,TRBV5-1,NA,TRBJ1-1,TGCGCCAGCAGCCTTTACACGCACGGGGTGAACACTGAAGCTTTCTTT,CASSLYTHGVNTEAFF
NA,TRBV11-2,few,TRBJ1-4,TGTGCCAGCAGCTTAGATTCCTGGGGAGGCGGGACTAATGAAAAACTGTTTTTT,CASSLDSWGGGTNEKLFF
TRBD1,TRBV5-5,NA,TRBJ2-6,TGTGCCAGCAGTGCAAAGACAGGGCTGCGCTCTGGGGCCAACGTCCTGACTTTC,CASSAKTGLRSGANVLTF
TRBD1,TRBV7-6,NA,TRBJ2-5,TGTGCCAGCAGGCACCATTCCAGGGGGACAGGGGGCCCCCAAGAGACCCAGTACTTC,CASRHHSRGTGGPQETQYF
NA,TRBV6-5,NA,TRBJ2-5,TGTGCCAGCAGTTATTCCAGCGGATCTTCGGCGACCCAGTACTTC,CASSYSSGSSATQYF
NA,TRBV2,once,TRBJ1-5,TGTGCCAGCAGCCGTAGCAATCAGCCCCAGCATTTT,CASSRSNQPQHF
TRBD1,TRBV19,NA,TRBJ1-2,TGTGCCAGTAACGGACAGGGATCCTATGGCTACACCTTC,CASNGQGSYGYTF
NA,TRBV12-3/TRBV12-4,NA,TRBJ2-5,TGTGCCAGCAACAAGTGGCAGCAAGAGACCCAGTACTTC,CASNKWQQETQYF
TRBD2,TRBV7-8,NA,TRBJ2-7,TGTGCCAGCAGCTTAGTGGGGGGGTTCTACGAGCAGTACTTC,CASSLVGGFYEQYF
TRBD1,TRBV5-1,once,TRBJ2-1,TGCGCCAGCAGCTTGGGGACAGGGGGGTACAATGAGCAGTTCTTC,CASSLGTGGYNEQFF
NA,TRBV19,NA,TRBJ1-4,TGTGCCAGTAGTCGAGAGGGACTGCTTAATGAAAAACTGTTTTTT,CASSREGLLNEKLFF
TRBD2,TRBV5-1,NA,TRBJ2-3,TGCGCCAGCAGCTTGGGGACTAGCGGGGAGCCGACCAGGGATACGCAGTATTTT,CASSLGTSGEPTRDTQYF
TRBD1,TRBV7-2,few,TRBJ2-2,TGTGCCAGCAGCTGGACAGGGGGGAGCGGGGAGCTGTTTTTT,CASSWTGGSGELFF
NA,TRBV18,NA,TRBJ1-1,TGTGCCAGCTCACCACCAGGGGCGAACACTGAAGCTTTCTTT,CASSPPGANTEAFF
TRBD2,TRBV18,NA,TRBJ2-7,TGTGCCAGCTCACCCCAGCGGGAGTCCTACGAGCAGTACTTC,CASSPQRESYEQYF
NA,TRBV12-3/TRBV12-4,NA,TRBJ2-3,TGTGCCAGCAGCCTCCCCGGAGATACGCAGTATTTT,CASSLPGDTQYF
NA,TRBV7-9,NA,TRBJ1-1,TGTGCCAGCAGCAAGCAGGGCACTGAAGCTTTCTTT,CASSKQGTEAFF